This record looks at one T cell receptor (beta chain) sequence and its context. Its cognate antigen is unknown. These data belong to a study of cytomegalovirus exposure and HLA in healthy donors. V was shortened by 2 bases and J by 4 bases, with 15 bases between the two germline ends. Germline CDR1 and CDR2: MNHEY and SVGAGI. The CDR3 extends over 15 amino acids. Researchers ran the PCR with 60 Vbeta and 13 Jbeta primers. Sequencing used immunoSEQ multiplex PCR; TCRdb keeps in-frame clones, though not all of them. The sample shows about 180,000 clones, 75% to 85% of them seen only once. Points from the study as a whole: A few V segments could not be told apart, such as TRBV6-2 and TRBV6-3, and were left out. Among TCR beta chains, those listed as cytomegalovirus-associated numbered about 160. In a later analysis, common viral pathogens appeared linked to several of the most significant clusters.

The J gene is TRBJ2-7, the V gene TRBV6-5; tentative D call: TRBD2 (6 bases). The sequenced sample consisted of PBMCs. The receptor comes from a girl aged 2-10 years in good health and CMV-seropositive. CDR3: CASSYVAVGGYEQYF. The CDR3 DNA follows: TGTGCCAGCAGTTACGTGGCGGTGGGGGGTTACGAGCAGTACTTC.